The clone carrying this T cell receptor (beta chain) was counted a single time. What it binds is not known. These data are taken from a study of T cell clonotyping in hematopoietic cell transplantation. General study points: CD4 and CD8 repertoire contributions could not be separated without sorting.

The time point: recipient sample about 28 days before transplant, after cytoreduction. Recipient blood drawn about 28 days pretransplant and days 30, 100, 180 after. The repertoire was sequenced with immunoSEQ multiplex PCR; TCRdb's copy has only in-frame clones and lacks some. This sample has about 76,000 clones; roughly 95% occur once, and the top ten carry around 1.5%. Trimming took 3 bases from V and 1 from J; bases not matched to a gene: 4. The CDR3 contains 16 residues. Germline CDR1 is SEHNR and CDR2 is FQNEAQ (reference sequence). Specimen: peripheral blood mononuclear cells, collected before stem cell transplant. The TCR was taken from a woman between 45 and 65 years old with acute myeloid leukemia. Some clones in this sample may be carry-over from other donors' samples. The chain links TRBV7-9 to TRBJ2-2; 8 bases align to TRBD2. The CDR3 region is CASSFPLAGNTGELFF. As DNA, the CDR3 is TGTGCCAGCAGCTTTCCCCTAGCGGGGAACACCGGGGAGCTGTTTTTT.